The 9 T cell receptor beta chains reported below all come from one sample, sequenced in a study of T cell responses to AZD1222 COVID-19 vaccine. Using immunoSEQ multiplex PCR, the repertoire was profiled, and TCRdb retains in-frame clones only, with some absent. The sample contains about 83,000 clones, 88% of which appear only once. This specimen was peripheral blood, taken on day 0 of MenACWY control vaccination. The origin of the receptors is an adult in good health.

This clone was seen a single time. This chain uses TRBV6-5 with TRBJ2-7; a weak D match, TRBD2 (7 bases). The V gene's germline CDR1 is MNHEY and CDR2 SVGAGI. CDR3 length equals 14 residues. The V and J ends lost 0 bases and 6 bases respectively, with 12 bases between them. The CDR3 loop is CASSYSRGAGEQYF. CDR3 bases: TGTGCCAGCAGTTACTCTCGGGGGGCGGGCGAGCAGTACTTC.

J is TRBJ1-5 and V is TRBV4-1, with TRBD1 as a possible D gene (5 bases). Trimming stripped 0 bases from V and 5 bases from J, with 14 bases between. The germline V gene encodes CDR1 MGHRA and CDR2 YSYEKL. The CDR3 loop spans 16 amino acids. The CDR3 spells CASSQDGRANYQPQHF. DNA of the CDR3: TGCGCCAGCAGCCAAGATGGCAGGGCTAACTATCAGCCCCAGCATTTT.

The chain carries TRBV24-1 and TRBJ2-5, with TRBD1 matching 12 bases. The CDR3 is made up of 17 amino acids. V lost 1 base and J lost 5; bases outside the gene matches: 7. Looked up from germline, CDR1 is KGHDR and CDR2 is SFDVKD. The CDR3 DNA sequence: TGTGCCACCAGTGATTTTGTTGGGACAGGGGGCCAGGAGACCCAGTACTTC. The encoded protein is CATSDFVGTGGQETQYF.

The J gene is TRBJ1-3, the V gene TRBV11-2; no clear D. Between the trimmed V and J ends, which lost 5 bases and 4 bases, there was a span of 21 bases. The CDR3 has 17 residues. Germline-derived CDR1 and CDR2 are SGHAT and FQNNGV. CDR3 in amino acids: CASSLIGVLTGGNTIYF. The CDR3 nucleotides read TGTGCCAGCAGCCTGATAGGTGTCCTCACGGGAGGAAACACCATATATTTT.

The genes are TRBV18 and TRBJ1-2; D may be TRBD1 (5 bases). V was cut by 6 bases and J by 4 bases, with 18 bases left in between. CDR1 is KGHSH, CDR2 LQKENI, per germline. CDR3 size: 15 residues. CDR3 sequence: CASSPEGRDVYGYTF. The CDR3 DNA is TGTGCCAGCTCGCCGGAGGGGCGCGATGTCTATGGCTACACCTTC.

The V call is TRBV12-3 or TRBV12-4, the J call TRBJ1-1; D remains ambiguous. Trimming removed 4 bases at V and 0 bases at J, with 3 bases between. The CDR3 has 12 amino acids. The CDR3 nucleotides read TGTGCCAGCAGTTATGTGAACACTGAAGCTTTCTTT. Translation gives CASSYVNTEAFF.

The chain uses TRBV6-5 and TRBJ1-6; the D is unclear. The V gene lost 6 bases and the J gene lost 6 bases, with 12 bases spanning the gap. The CDR3 consists of 14 residues. The V gene's germline CDR1 is MNHEY and CDR2 SVGAGI. This CDR3 reads CASRVSSSNSPLHF. As DNA, the CDR3 is TGTGCCAGCAGGGTCAGTTCTTCTAATTCACCCCTCCACTTT.

This chain joins TRBV6-5 and TRBJ2-7; D ambiguous. Germline V gene lookup returns CDR1 MNHEY and CDR2 SVGAGI. The CDR3 totals 13 residues. With 6 bases removed from V and 3 bases from J, the gap between germline ends came to 12 bases. CDR3 amino acids: CASRNPGSYEQYF. The CDR3 nucleotides are TGTGCCAGCAGAAACCCGGGCAGCTACGAGCAGTACTTC.

The chain recombines TRBV11-2 with TRBJ1-6; D possibly corresponds to TRBD1 (5 bases). This CDR3 has 19 residues. Germline V CDR1 and CDR2: SGHAT, FQNNGV. The germline V and J ends were trimmed by 5 bases and 1 base, with 21 bases remaining between them. The CDR3 reads CASSQIYGTQSSYNSPLHF. CDR3 coding DNA: TGTGCCAGCAGCCAGATCTACGGGACCCAGTCGTCCTATAATTCACCCCTCCACTTT. Using reference TRBV11-2 and TRBJ1-6 for the parts outside the CDR3, the full variable domain is EAGVAQSPRYKIIEKRQSVAFWCNPISGHATLYWYQQILGQGPKLLIQFQNNGVVDDSQLPKDRFSAERLKGVDSTLKIQPAKLEDSAVYLCASSQIYGTQSSYNSPLHFGNGTRLTVT.